These 28 T cell receptor beta chains share one sample of origin, sequenced in a study of blood T cells in healthy people across ages. The authors ran a second PCR of roughly 6 to 12 cycles using a sample-barcoded 5' primer and a J-beta primer mix. TCRdb called the 5' RACE reads again in MiXCR, with one record for every CDR3 protein. Of 1.6 million or so distinct CDR3 sequences listed, 34% are singletons. The sequenced sample consisted of blood. Receptors originate from a woman between 25 and 40 years old in good health.

The rearrangement links TRBV3-1 to TRBJ2-1; unclear D gene. CDR1 and CDR2 from the germline V gene are LGHDT and YNNKEL (reference sequence). The CDR3 contains 13 residues. V lost 2 bases to trimming and J lost 10 bases, with 12 bases between them. The CDR3 region is CASSQSYNGEQFF. The CDR3 DNA sequence: TGTGCCAGCAGCCAATCTTACAACGGGGAGCAGTTCTTC.

This clonotype was observed a few times. The chain links TRBV20-1 to TRBJ2-1; 9 bases align to TRBD2. The CDR3 has 15 residues. Per the germline V gene, CDR1 is DFQATT and CDR2 is SNEGSKA (reference sequence). Trimming cost V 6 bases and J 5 bases; bases outside gene matches: 11. CDR3 region: CSAFYSGGPNNEQFF. For the CDR3, the DNA is TGCAGTGCATTCTACAGCGGGGGGCCAAACAATGAGCAGTTCTTC.

This clonotype was observed at least ten times. The chain is built from TRBV20-1 and TRBJ2-5; TRBD1 might be the D (6 bases). The CDR3 is 13 residues long. Trimming took off 5 bases at V and 5 bases at J, with 15 bases between the two ends. CDR1 and CDR2 from the germline V gene are DFQATT and SNEGSKA (reference sequence). This CDR3 reads CSAPAGAYETQYF. The CDR3 nucleotides read TGCAGTGCTCCGGCAGGGGCGTATGAGACCCAGTACTTC.

In DNA, the CDR3 is TGCGCCAGCAGCTTGGATCTCCTAGCACAAGAGACCCAGTACTTC. Translating gives CASSLDLLAQETQYF. The chain employs TRBV5-1 and TRBJ2-5, with D possibly being TRBD2 (5 bases). Germline assignment: CDR1 SGHRS and CDR2 YFSETQ. The CDR3 loop spans 15 amino acids. Trimming took 0 bases from V and 2 from J, leaving 11 bases between them.

This clonotype was found a few times. The chain carries TRBV29-1 and TRBJ2-1; 14 nucleotides agree with TRBD2. With 7 bases clipped from V and 8 bases from J, the junction kept 7 bases outside the gene matches. CDR1 and CDR2 from the germline V gene are SQVTM and ANQGSEA. The CDR3 runs to 14 residues. The CDR3 DNA reads TGCAGCGGGCGGACTAGCGGGAGGAGGTATGAGCAGTTCTTC. Amino acid sequence: CSGRTSGRRYEQFF.

This clonotype showed up just a few times. The CDR3 region has the DNA TGCGCCAGCAGCTTGGGATCACAGGGGTTTCTTATTTACGAGCAGTACTTC. It is translated as CASSLGSQGFLIYEQYF. The chain carries TRBV5-1 and TRBJ2-7, with 7 bases identical to TRBD1. J lost 4 bases, V lost 0 bases, and 13 bases had no gene match. Germline CDR1 is SGHRS and CDR2 is YFSETQ. The length of the CDR3 is 17 residues. The variable domain in full, completed from reference TRBV5-1 and TRBJ2-7, reads KAGVTQTPRYLIKTRGQQVTLSCSPISGHRSVSWYQQTPGQGLQFLFEYFSETQRNKGNFPGRFSGRQFSNSRSEMNVSTLELGDSALYLCASSLGSQGFLIYEQYFGPGTRLTVT.

V and J are TRBV20-1 and TRBJ2-5; 7 bases fit TRBD2. The J segment lost 0 bases and the V segment lost 3 bases, leaving 7 bases of the junction unmatched. The germline gives CDR1 DFQATT, CDR2 SNEGSKA (reference sequence). The CDR3 loop spans 15 amino acids. The DNA of the CDR3 is TGCAGTGCTAGGAGCGGGATAGGGGACCAAGAGACCCAGTACTTC. It specifies CSARSGIGDQETQYF.

The V gene is TRBV12-3 or TRBV12-4, the J gene TRBJ2-1; 9 positions match TRBD2. J was trimmed by 10 bases and V by 6 bases; bases with no gene match: 4. This CDR3 comprises 12 residues. In DNA form, the CDR3 reads TGTGCCAGCAGGCCCGGGACTAGCGAGCAGTTCTTC. Translating it yields CASRPGTSEQFF.

As to this clonotype: Mismatch with germline at one junction end may stem from a read error. The rearrangement joins TRBV27 to TRBJ1-1, with TRBD1 as a possible D gene (5 bases). Germline V gives CDR1 MNHEY, CDR2 SMNVEV (reference sequence). CDR3 size: 13 residues. CDR3 amino acids: CACSFAGGTEAFF. CDR3 DNA sequence: TGTGCCTGCAGTTTTGCGGGGGGTACTGAAGCTTTCTTT.

The chain links TRBV20-1 to TRBJ2-5; D remains unclear. Germline assignment: CDR1 DFQATT and CDR2 SNEGSKA (reference sequence). This CDR3 comprises 14 residues. The V gene lost 2 bases and the J gene lost 3 bases, with 13 bases spanning the gap. The CDR3 DNA sequence: TGCAGTGCTAGAAGGAGATTAAAAGAAGAGACCCAGTACTTC. Translated, it gives CSARRRLKEETQYF.

The gene calls are TRBV20-1 and TRBJ1-3, with a possible D match to TRBD1 (6 bases). The CDR3 totals 14 residues. V was shortened by 1 base and J by 2 bases, with 9 bases between the two germline ends. The germline CDR1 and CDR2 sequences are DFQATT and SNEGSKA (reference sequence). CDR3 DNA sequence: TGCAGTGCTAGAGGCGGGGGGCCTGGAAACACCATATATTTT. Protein product: CSARGGGPGNTIYF.

A few counts support this clonotype. The chain employs TRBV15 and TRBJ2-5, with D perhaps matching TRBD1 or TRBD2 (5 bases each). The V and J ends lost 5 bases and 4 bases respectively, with 23 bases between them. CDR3 length: 17 amino acids. Germline CDR1 LNHNV, CDR2 YYDKDF (reference sequence). The CDR3 protein is CATSPEARGGGRETQYF. The DNA for the CDR3 is TGTGCCACCAGCCCCGAGGCGAGGGGTGGTGGACGAGAGACCCAGTACTTC.

The rearrangement joins TRBV28 to TRBJ1-2; unclear D gene. The CDR3 runs to 14 residues. Trimming removed 5 bases from V and 0 bases from J, with 10 bases in between. Germline loops: CDR1 MDHEN, CDR2 SYDVKM. CDR3 loop: CASSSIGPNYGYTF. The CDR3 nucleotides are TGTGCCAGCAGTAGTATTGGACCTAACTATGGCTACACCTTC.

The chain couples TRBV27 to TRBJ1-2; TRBD1 is a possible D gene (5 bases). CDR1 is MNHEY, CDR2 SMNVEV, per germline (reference sequence). Trimming cost V 6 bases and J 3 bases, with 17 bases left between them. The CDR3 runs 15 residues. The CDR3 region is CASSRRGVPYYGYTF. The CDR3 DNA is TGTGCCAGCAGCCGAAGAGGGGTCCCCTACTATGGCTACACCTTC.

This clonotype has only one observation. A much bigger clone sits one base away, suggesting this may be a read error. This chain joins TRBV9 and TRBJ2-5; D may be TRBD2 (6 bases). Germline lookup yields CDR1 SGDLS and CDR2 YYNGEE. There are 15 residues in the CDR3. Between the trimmed V and J ends, which lost 2 bases and 4 bases, there was a span of 15 bases. CDR3 DNA sequence: TGTGCCAGCAGCGTGGACCCGTCCGGGGGAGAGACCCAGTACTTC. Protein: CASSVDPSGGETQYF.

The chain uses TRBV29-1 and TRBJ1-2; TRBD1 matches 10 bases. CDR1 is SQVTM and CDR2 is ANQGSEA in the germline V gene. Unmatched junction bases numbered 0, after V lost 1 base and J lost 4 bases. CDR3 size: 13 residues. The CDR3 nucleotides are TGCAGCGTTGAAGGGACAGGGGGCTATGGCTACACCTTC. The encoded protein is CSVEGTGGYGYTF.

The chain couples TRBV30 to TRBJ2-7; a weak D match, TRBD2 (5 bases). This CDR3 contains 12 residues. The germline CDR1 and CDR2 sequences are GTSNPN and SVGIG (reference sequence). The V gene lost 7 bases and the J gene lost 6 bases, with 16 bases spanning the gap. In DNA, the CDR3 is TGTGCCTACGACCCCGGACGGGGCGAGCAGTACTTC. It yields the protein CAYDPGRGEQYF.

V and J are TRBV5-5 and TRBJ1-5, with 7 bases identical to TRBD1. From germline, CDR1 is SGHKS and CDR2 YYEKEE (reference sequence). V lost 4 bases to trimming and J lost 0 bases; unmatched junction nucleotides: 13. The CDR3 loop spans 18 amino acids. CDR3 sequence reads: CASSALPRGTDSNQPQHF. DNA for the CDR3: TGTGCCAGCAGCGCTCTCCCAAGGGGGACAGATAGCAATCAGCCCCAGCATTTT.

This clonotype has only a few counts. A read error may account for a junction end that differs from germline. The chain is built from TRBV12-3 or TRBV12-4 and TRBJ2-1, with D unclear. This CDR3 has 13 amino acids. The CDR3 reads CASSFDPENGQFF. CDR3 DNA: TGTGCCAGCAGTTTTGATCCAGAGAATGGGCAGTTCTTC.

This clonotype has ten or more counts. The CDR3 bases are TGTGCCAGCAGCCCCTCTTATGGGGTCCGGGAGACCCAGTACTTC. Residues: CASSPSYGVRETQYF. J is TRBJ2-5 and V is TRBV7-2; D is undetermined. CDR3 size: 15 residues. CDR1 and CDR2 (germline): SGHTA, FQGNSA. Trimming took 5 bases from V and 5 from J, leaving 18 bases between them.

The chain's CDR3 is CASRREAGVGDTQYF. The CDR3 region has the DNA TGTGCCAGCAGACGAGAAGCGGGAGTGGGAGATACGCAGTATTTT. The rearrangement joins TRBV12-3 or TRBV12-4 to TRBJ2-3; TRBD2 matches at 8 bases. The CDR3 covers 15 residues. V lost 6 bases to trimming and J lost 5 bases; unmatched junction nucleotides: 10.

This clonotype has more than one count but fewer than ten. This sequence joins TRBV4-1 and TRBJ1-1; 7 bases line up with TRBD1. CDR3 length equals 16 residues. The V segment lost 4 bases and the J segment 0 bases; nucleotides outside the gene matches: 8. Per the germline V gene, CDR1 is MGHRA and CDR2 is YSYEKL. DNA for the CDR3: TGCGCCAGCAGCCCATCCGACAGGGTTTTGAACACTGAAGCTTTCTTT. This codes for CASSPSDRVLNTEAFF.

On this clonotype itself: Given the absence of the conserved phenylalanine or tryptophan at the CDR3 end, a read error is likely. The chain carries TRBV25-1 and TRBJ2-7; D is unresolved. Germline V CDR1 and CDR2: MGHDK, SYGVNS. V lost 8 bases to trimming and J lost 7 bases, with 15 bases between them. This CDR3 is built from 12 residues. CDR3 DNA sequence: TGTGCCAGCCGCCATGGGTCTCGGGAGCAGTACATC. Translated: CASRHGSREQYI.

Details on this clonotype: The junction and the germline gene differ at one end; a read error may be behind it. This chain links TRBV5-1 with TRBJ1-4; no definite D call. Germline V gene sequence: CDR1 SGHRS, CDR2 YFSETQ. This CDR3 is 15 amino acids long. This CDR3 reads CASSPVGGSNVKLFF. The CDR3 nucleotides read TGCGCCAGCAGCCCTGTGGGAGGGTCGAATGTAAAACTGTTTTTT.

The chain links TRBV7-2 to TRBJ2-5, with D uncertain. V was trimmed by 1 base and J by 2 bases, leaving 11 bases between them. The CDR3 extends over 15 amino acids. Germline loops: CDR1 SGHTA, CDR2 FQGNSA. The CDR3 DNA sequence: TGTGCCAGCAGCTTAGGGGCCATAAGACAAGAGACCCAGTACTTC. As protein: CASSLGAIRQETQYF.

Remarks on this clonotype: This CDR3 is missing its conserved last phenylalanine or tryptophan, likely due to a read error. The rearrangement links TRBV10-3 to TRBJ1-5; 8 bases fit TRBD1. This CDR3 has 15 residues. After removal of 7 bases from V and 1 base from J, the junction contained 6 bases not matched to a gene. Germline-derived CDR1 and CDR2 are ENHRY and SYGVKD. CDR3 sequence: CAIMRTGRSNQPQHY. The CDR3 nucleotides are TGTGCCATCATGCGGACAGGGCGGAGCAATCAGCCCCAGCATTAT.

V gene TRBV7-2 combines with J gene TRBJ2-5; D not resolved. The CDR3 covers 14 residues. The germline V gene encodes CDR1 SGHTA and CDR2 FQGNSA. V was trimmed by 5 bases and J by 2 bases, leaving 12 bases between them. The CDR3 region is CASSKRAGQETQYF. The DNA of the CDR3 is TGTGCCAGCAGCAAACGCGCTGGACAAGAGACCCAGTACTTC.

The rearrangement joins TRBV5-1 to TRBJ2-7, with TRBD2 matching 10 bases. V shed 0 bases, J shed 4 bases, and the junction held 4 bases outside the gene matches. Germline values: CDR1 SGHRS, CDR2 YFSETQ. The CDR3 spans 15 residues. CDR3 amino acids: CASSLDSSGSYEQYF. The CDR3 nucleotides are TGCGCCAGCAGCTTGGACTCTAGCGGGAGTTACGAGCAGTACTTC.